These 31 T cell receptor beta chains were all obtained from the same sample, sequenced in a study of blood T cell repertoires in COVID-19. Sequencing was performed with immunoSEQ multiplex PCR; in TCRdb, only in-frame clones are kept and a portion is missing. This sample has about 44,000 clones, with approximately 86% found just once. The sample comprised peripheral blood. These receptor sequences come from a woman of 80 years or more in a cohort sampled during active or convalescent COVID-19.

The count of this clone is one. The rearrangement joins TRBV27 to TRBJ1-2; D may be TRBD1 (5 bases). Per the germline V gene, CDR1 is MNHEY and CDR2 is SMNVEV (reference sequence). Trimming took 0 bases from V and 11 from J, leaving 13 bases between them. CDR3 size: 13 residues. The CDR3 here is CASSLSKDTQYTF. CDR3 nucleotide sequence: TGTGCCAGCAGTTTATCAAAGGACACCCAGTACACCTTC.

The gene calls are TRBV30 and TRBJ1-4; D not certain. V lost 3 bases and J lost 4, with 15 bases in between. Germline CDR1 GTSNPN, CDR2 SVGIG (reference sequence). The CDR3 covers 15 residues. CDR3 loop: CAWSLLSGRNEKLFF. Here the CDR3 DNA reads TGTGCCTGGAGCCTCCTCTCTGGGCGTAATGAAAAACTGTTTTTT. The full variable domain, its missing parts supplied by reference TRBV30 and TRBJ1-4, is SQTIHQWPATLVQPVGSPLSLECTVEGTSNPNLYWYRQAAGRGLQLLFYSVGIGQISSEVPQNLSASRPQDRQFILSSKKLLLSDSGFYLCAWSLLSGRNEKLFFGSGTQLSVL.

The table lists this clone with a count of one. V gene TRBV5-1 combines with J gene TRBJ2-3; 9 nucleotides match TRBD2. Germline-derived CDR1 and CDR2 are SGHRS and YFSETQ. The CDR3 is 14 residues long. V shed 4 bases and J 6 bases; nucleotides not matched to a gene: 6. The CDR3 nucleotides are TGCGCCAGCAGCATACTAGCGGGTGGCGATACGCAGTATTTT. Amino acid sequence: CASSILAGGDTQYF.

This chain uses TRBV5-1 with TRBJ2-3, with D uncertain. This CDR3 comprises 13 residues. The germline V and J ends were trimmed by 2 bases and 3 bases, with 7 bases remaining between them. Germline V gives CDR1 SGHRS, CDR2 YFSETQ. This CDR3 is CASSFGYTDTQYF. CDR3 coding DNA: TGCGCCAGCAGCTTCGGGTATACAGATACGCAGTATTTT.

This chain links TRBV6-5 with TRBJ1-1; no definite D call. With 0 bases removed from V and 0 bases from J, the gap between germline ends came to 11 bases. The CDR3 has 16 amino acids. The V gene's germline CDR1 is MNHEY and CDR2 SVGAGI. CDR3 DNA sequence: TGTGCCAGCAGTTACTCGTTTTACACGTTGAACACTGAAGCTTTCTTT. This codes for CASSYSFYTLNTEAFF.

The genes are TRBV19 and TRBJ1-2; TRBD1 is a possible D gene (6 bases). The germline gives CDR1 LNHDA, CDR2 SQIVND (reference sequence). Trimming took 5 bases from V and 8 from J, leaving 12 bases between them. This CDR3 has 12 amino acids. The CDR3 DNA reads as TGTGCCAGTAGTGCCACCAGGGGCGGCTACACCTTC. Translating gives CASSATRGGYTF.

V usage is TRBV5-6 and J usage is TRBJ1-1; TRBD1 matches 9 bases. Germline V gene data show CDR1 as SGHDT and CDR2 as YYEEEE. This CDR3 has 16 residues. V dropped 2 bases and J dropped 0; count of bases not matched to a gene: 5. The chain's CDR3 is CASSFRGTGLNTEAFF. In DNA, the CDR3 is TGTGCCAGCAGCTTCAGAGGGACAGGGCTGAACACTGAAGCTTTCTTT.

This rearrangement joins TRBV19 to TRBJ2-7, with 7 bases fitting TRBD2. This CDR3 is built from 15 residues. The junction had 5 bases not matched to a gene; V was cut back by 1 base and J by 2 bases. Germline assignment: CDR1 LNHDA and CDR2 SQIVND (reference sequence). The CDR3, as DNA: TGTGCCAGTAGTATAGTGCGGGAGCCAACCTACGAGCAGTACTTC. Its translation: CASSIVREPTYEQYF.

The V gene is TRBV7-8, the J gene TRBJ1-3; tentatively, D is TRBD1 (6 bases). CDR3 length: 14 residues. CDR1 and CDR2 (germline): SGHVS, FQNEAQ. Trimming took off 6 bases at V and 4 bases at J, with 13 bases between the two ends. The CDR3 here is CASSPTGSGNTIYF. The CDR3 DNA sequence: TGTGCCAGCAGTCCTACAGGGTCGGGAAACACCATATATTTT.

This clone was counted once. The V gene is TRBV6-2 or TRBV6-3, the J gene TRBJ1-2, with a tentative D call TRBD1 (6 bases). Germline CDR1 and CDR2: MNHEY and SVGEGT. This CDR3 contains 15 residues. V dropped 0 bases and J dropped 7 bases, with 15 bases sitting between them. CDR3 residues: CASSYSTTGSTGYTF. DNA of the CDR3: TGTGCCAGCAGTTACTCGACAACAGGGAGTACTGGCTACACCTTC.

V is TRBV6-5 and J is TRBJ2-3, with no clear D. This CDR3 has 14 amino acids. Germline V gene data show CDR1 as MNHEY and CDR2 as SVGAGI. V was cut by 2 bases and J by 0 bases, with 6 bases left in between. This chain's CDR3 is CASSYVFSTDTQYF. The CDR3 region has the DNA TGTGCCAGCAGTTACGTCTTCAGCACAGATACGCAGTATTTT.

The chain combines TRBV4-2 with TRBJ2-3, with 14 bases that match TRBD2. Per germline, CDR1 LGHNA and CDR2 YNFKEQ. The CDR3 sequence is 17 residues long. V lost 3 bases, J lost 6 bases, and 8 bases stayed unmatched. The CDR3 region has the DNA TGTGCCAGCAGCCAGAACCCGGGACTAGCGGGGGCGGATACGCAGTATTTT. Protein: CASSQNPGLAGADTQYF.

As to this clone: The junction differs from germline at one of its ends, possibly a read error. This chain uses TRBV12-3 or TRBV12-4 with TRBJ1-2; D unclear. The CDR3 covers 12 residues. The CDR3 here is CASSPTVYDYTF. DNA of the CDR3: TGTGCCAGCAGTCCAACAGTGTATGACTACACCTTC.

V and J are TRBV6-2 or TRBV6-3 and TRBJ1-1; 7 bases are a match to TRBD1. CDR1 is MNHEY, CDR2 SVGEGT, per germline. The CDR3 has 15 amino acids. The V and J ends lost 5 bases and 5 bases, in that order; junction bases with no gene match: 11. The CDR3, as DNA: TGTGCCAGCAGTCCCCCGACAGGGATCAGGACTGAAGCTTTCTTT. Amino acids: CASSPPTGIRTEAFF.

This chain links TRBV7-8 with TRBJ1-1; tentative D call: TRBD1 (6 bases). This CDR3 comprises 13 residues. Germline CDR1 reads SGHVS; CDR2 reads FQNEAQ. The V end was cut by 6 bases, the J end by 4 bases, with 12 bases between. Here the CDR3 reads CASRSGEGTEAFF. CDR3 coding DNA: TGTGCCAGCAGGTCAGGGGAGGGCACTGAAGCTTTCTTT.

The CDR3 bases are TGTGCCAGCAGCCAAGTTCCAGCGGGGGTCTTAGATACGCAGTATTTT. It yields the protein CASSQVPAGVLDTQYF. The chain is built from TRBV3-1 (or the pseudogene TRBV3-2) and TRBJ2-3; 8 nucleotides align to TRBD2. The CDR3 is 16 residues long. Germline V gene sequence: CDR1 LGHDT, CDR2 YNNKEL (reference sequence). V shed 1 base, J shed 5 bases, and the junction held 8 bases outside the gene matches.

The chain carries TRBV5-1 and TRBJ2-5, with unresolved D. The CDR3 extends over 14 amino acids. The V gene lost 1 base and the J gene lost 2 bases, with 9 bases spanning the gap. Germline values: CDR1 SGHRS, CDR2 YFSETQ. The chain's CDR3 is CASSLNLRQETQYF. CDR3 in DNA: TGCGCCAGCAGCTTGAATCTGCGGCAAGAGACCCAGTACTTC.

CDR3 coding DNA: TGTGCCAGTAGTATAGGCACATGGACTGAAGCTTTCTTT. Translation gives CASSIGTWTEAFF. The chain couples TRBV19 to TRBJ1-1; no clear D gene. CDR1 is LNHDA and CDR2 is SQIVND in the germline V gene (reference sequence). V lost 1 base to trimming and J lost 5 bases, with 8 bases between them. The CDR3 is 13 residues long.

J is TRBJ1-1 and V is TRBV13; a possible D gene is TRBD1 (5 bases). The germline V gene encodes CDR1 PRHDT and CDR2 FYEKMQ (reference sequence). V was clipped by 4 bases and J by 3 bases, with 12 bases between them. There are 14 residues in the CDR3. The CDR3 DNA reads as TGTGCCAGCAGCTCTGGAGACAGTTACACTGAAGCTTTCTTT. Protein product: CASSSGDSYTEAFF.

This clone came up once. This chain's CDR3 is CATSDLGGSDTQYF. CDR3 in DNA: TGTGCCACCAGTGATTTGGGGGGGTCAGATACGCAGTATTTT. The genes are TRBV24-1 and TRBJ2-3; D possibly corresponds to TRBD2 (6 bases). Germline-derived CDR1 and CDR2 are KGHDR and SFDVKD. Deletions cut 0 bases from V and 4 bases from J, with 7 bases between. The CDR3 sequence is 14 residues long.

CDR3 protein: CASRRGLGVEEQFF. The CDR3 coding sequence is TGTGCCAGCAGAAGGGGACTAGGGGTCGAGGAGCAGTTCTTC. This chain uses TRBV6-5 with TRBJ2-1; 8 nucleotides line up with TRBD2. V trimming: 6 bases; J trimming: 10 bases; junction bases outside the gene matches: 11. Germline V gene data show CDR1 as MNHEY and CDR2 as SVGAGI. The CDR3 is 14 amino acids.

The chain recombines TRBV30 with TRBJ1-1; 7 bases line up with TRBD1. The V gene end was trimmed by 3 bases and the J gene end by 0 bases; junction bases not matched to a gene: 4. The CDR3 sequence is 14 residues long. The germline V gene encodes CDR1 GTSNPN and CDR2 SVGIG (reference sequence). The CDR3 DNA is TGTGCCTGGAGACGGACAGGTTTGAACACTGAAGCTTTCTTT. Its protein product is CAWRRTGLNTEAFF.

CDR3 nucleotide sequence: TGTGCCAGCAGCCAATCGGGACAGTCGAACACTGAAGCTTTCTTT. Translation gives CASSQSGQSNTEAFF. The chain couples TRBV3-1 (or the pseudogene TRBV3-2) to TRBJ1-1, with TRBD1 matching over 7 bases. The germline V gene encodes CDR1 LGHDT and CDR2 YNNKEL (reference sequence). The CDR3 spans 15 residues. J gave up 1 base and V 2 bases, and 4 bases lay outside the gene matches.

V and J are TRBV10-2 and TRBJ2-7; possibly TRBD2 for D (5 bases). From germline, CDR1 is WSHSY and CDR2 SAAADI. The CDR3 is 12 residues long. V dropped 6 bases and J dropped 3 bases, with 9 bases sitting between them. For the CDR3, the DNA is TGCGCCAGCAGCGAAACTAGCTACGAGCAGTACTTC. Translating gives CASSETSYEQYF.

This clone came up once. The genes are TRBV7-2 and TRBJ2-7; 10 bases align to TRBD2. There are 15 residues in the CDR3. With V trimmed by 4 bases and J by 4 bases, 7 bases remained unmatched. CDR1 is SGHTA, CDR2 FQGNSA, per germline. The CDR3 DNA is TGTGCCAGCAGCTCGCTAGCGGGAGAGAGATACGAGCAGTACTTC. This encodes CASSSLAGERYEQYF.

The CDR3 protein is CASGQRGFYEQYF. The CDR3 DNA reads as TGTGCCAGCGGACAGAGGGGATTCTACGAGCAGTACTTC. This sequence joins TRBV11-2 and TRBJ2-7; TRBD1 might be the D (6 bases). This CDR3 has 13 amino acids. Germline lookup yields CDR1 SGHAT and CDR2 FQNNGV. With 8 bases removed from V and 3 bases from J, the gap between germline ends came to 14 bases.

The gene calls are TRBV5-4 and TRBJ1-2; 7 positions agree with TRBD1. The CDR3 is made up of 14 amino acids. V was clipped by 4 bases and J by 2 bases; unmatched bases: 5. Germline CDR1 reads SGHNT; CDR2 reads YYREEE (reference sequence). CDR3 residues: CASSRPQGNYGYTF. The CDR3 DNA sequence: TGTGCCAGCAGCCGCCCACAGGGGAACTATGGCTACACCTTC. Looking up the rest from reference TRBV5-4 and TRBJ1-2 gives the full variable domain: ETGVTQSPTHLIKTRGQQVTLRCSSQSGHNTVSWYQQALGQGPQFIFQYYREEENGRGNFPPRFSGLQFPNYSSELNVNALELDDSALYLCASSRPQGNYGYTFGSGTRLTVV.

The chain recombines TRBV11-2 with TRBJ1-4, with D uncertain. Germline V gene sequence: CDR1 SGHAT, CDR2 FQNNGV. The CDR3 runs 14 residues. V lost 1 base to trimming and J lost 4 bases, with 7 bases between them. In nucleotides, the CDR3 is TGTGCCAGCAGCTTAGGTCTAGGTAATGAAAAACTGTTTTTT. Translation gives CASSLGLGNEKLFF.

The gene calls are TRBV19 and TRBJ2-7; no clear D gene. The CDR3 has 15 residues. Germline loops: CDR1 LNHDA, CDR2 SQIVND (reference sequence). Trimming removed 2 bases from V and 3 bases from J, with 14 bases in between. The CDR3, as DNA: TGTGCCAGTAGTATATCTGGTGCAGGTTACTACGAGCAGTACTTC. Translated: CASSISGAGYYEQYF.

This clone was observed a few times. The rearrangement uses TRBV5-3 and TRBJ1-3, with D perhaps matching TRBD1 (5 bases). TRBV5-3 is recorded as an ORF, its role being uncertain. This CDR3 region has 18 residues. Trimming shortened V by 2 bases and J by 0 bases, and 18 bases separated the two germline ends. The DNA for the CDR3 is TGTGCCAGAAGCTTTCGTAACCTTTACAGGAGCTCTGGAAACACCATATATTTT. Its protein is CARSFRNLYRSSGNTIYF.

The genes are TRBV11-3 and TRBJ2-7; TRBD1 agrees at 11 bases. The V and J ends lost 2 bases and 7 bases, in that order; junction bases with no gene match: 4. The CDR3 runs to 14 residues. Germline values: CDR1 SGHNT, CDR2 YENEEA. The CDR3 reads CASSLSGTGGEQYF. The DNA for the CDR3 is TGTGCCAGCAGCTTATCCGGGACAGGGGGTGAGCAGTACTTC.